This T cell receptor (beta chain) was identified during a study of PD-L1 blockade in urothelial cancer. The repertoire was sequenced with immunoSEQ multiplex PCR; TCRdb's copy has only in-frame clones and lacks some. Of roughly 90,000 clones listed, 90% are singletons. Trimming cost V 5 bases and J 4 bases; bases outside gene matches: 10. The CDR3 length is 17 residues. Germline CDR1 LGHNA, CDR2 YNFKEQ. The sequence was collected from a man aged 60 to 69 with urothelial cancer. The sample here was PBMCs, taken around atezolizumab (anti-PD-L1) treatment. The chain employs TRBV4-2 and TRBJ2-1, with 11 bases fitting TRBD2. The CDR3, as DNA: TGTGCCAGCAGCATCGGACAGACTAGCGGGATGTACAATGAGCAGTTCTTC. This translates into CASSIGQTSGMYNEQFF.